Listed below are T cell receptor beta chains from one sample, sequenced in a study of T cells after yellow fever vaccination. TCRdb processed the 5' RACE reads anew with MiXCR; each CDR3 protein has one entry. This sample has 200,000 to 300,000 distinct CDR3 sequences, with 10% to 15% found just once. Sequencing used CD4+ T cells sorted from PBMCs, obtained 45 days after the yellow fever booster vaccination. The source is a man aged 25-40 years who received the YFV17D yellow fever vaccine. CDR3s include the opening cysteine and the closing phenylalanine or tryptophan. Fields, in order: D gene, J gene, clone size, V gene, CDR3 DNA, CDR3 protein. A D gene is named only where the DNA matches it firmly. Where a row states a size, it is once, few, many or the class of an expanded clone; other rows omit it.

>TRBD2|TRBJ2-5|few|TRBV20-1
TGCAGTGCTAGAGGTCCGCGACTAGCGGGCCAAGAGACCCAGTACTTC
CSARGPRLAGQETQYF
>-|TRBJ2-3|-|TRBV5-5
TGTGCCAGCAGCTTGGACTTGCCAGATACGCAGTATTTT
CASSLDLPDTQYF
>-|TRBJ2-1|few|TRBV29-1
TGCAGCGTTCTCTGGTACAATGAGCAGTTCTTC
CSVLWYNEQFF
>TRBD1|TRBJ2-7|-|TRBV7-2
TGTGCCAGCAGCTTAGGGGTGACAGGGGGCTACGAGCAGTACTTC
CASSLGVTGGYEQYF
>-|TRBJ2-5|-|TRBV12-3/TRBV12-4
TGTGCCAGCAAACGCCAAGAGACCCAGTACTTC
CASKRQETQYF
>-|TRBJ2-7|few|TRBV5-8
TGTGCCAGCAGCTTGACCTCAGGAATCGAGCAGTACTTC
CASSLTSGIEQYF
>-|TRBJ2-5|few|TRBV7-9
TGTGCCAGCAGCCTGTCGGCTCGGGAGACCCAGTACTTC
CASSLSARETQYF
>TRBD1|TRBJ2-1|few|TRBV29-1
TGCAGCGCAGGGACAGGGAGCTTCCAATACAATGAGCAGTTCTTC
CSAGTGSFQYNEQFF
>-|TRBJ2-7|-|TRBV7-2
TGTGCCAGCAGCCCGGGCGGATTCGAGCAGTACTTC
CASSPGGFEQYF
>-|TRBJ2-1|-|TRBV27
TGTGCCAGCACCGCAGATCTAGCCACCTCCTACAATGAGCAGTTCTTC
CASTADLATSYNEQFF
>TRBD2|TRBJ2-3|few|TRBV29-1
TGCAGCGTTGGGCGGGCCACCACTAGCGGGAGGACAGATACGCAGTATTTT
CSVGRATTSGRTDTQYF
>-|TRBJ2-2|few|TRBV12-3/TRBV12-4
TGTGCCAGCAGCTTAGCGGTTGGGAACACCGGGGAGCTGTTTTTT
CASSLAVGNTGELFF
>TRBD2|TRBJ2-7|-|TRBV15
TGTGCCACCAGCAGAGGGTGGGAGGGGTCCCACGAGCAGTACTTC
CATSRGWEGSHEQYF
>-|TRBJ2-3|few|TRBV20-1
TGCAGTCTGTCCCGGGGTCTGGCAGATACGCAGTATTTT
CSLSRGLADTQYF
>TRBD1|TRBJ2-3|few|TRBV30
TGTGCCTGGAGTGTACAGGGGGGAACAGATACGCAGTATTTT
CAWSVQGGTDTQYF
>TRBD2|TRBJ2-5|-|TRBV30
TGTGCCTGGAGTCTCTCACTAGCGGGAGGGACCCAGTACTTC
CAWSLSLAGGTQYF
>-|TRBJ2-7|few|TRBV27
TGTGCCAGCAGTTTATGGGGCAGGGGGGGTTACGAGCAGTACTTC
CASSLWGRGGYEQYF
>-|TRBJ2-6|-|TRBV29-1
TGCAGCGTTGAAGGGGTGAATGGGGCCAACGTCCTGACTTTC
CSVEGVNGANVLTF
>TRBD2|TRBJ2-7|many|TRBV20-1
TGCAGTGCTAGAGTACCCAGCGGGAGGGTGTACGAGCAGTACTTC
CSARVPSGRVYEQYF
>-|TRBJ2-1|-|TRBV19
TGTGCCAGTAGTATAGAGTCGAGGGCCGACAATGAGCAGTTCTTC
CASSIESRADNEQFF
>-|TRBJ1-2|few|TRBV5-1
TGCGCCAGCAGCCCTTCGGACAGCTTTGGCTATGGCTACACCTTC
CASSPSDSFGYGYTF
>TRBD2|TRBJ2-2|many|TRBV9
TGTGCCAGCAGCGACCCCGTTGGCGGGAGGGCCGGGGAGCTGTTTTTT
CASSDPVGGRAGELFF
>-|TRBJ2-7|-|TRBV20-1
TGCAGTGCTACACCCGGGTCCGGGGGAAGCTCCTACGAGCAGTACTTC
CSATPGSGGSSYEQYF
>TRBD2|TRBJ2-3|-|TRBV20-1
TGCAGTGCTAGTATCGGGGCGGGAGTAGATACGCAGTATTTT
CSASIGAGVDTQYF
>-|TRBJ2-1|few|TRBV28
TGTGCCAGCAGTCCTATGACAGGAAGGGGCTACAATGAGCAGTTCTTC
CASSPMTGRGYNEQFF
>-|TRBJ2-7|-|TRBV4-3
TGCGCCAGCAGCCTCGAGACCCAGCGCACGGTATCCTACGAGCAGTACTTC
CASSLETQRTVSYEQYF
>-|TRBJ1-2|-|TRBV20-1
TGCAGTGCTAGAGATCTCGAGAATAACTATGGCTACACCTTC
CSARDLENNYGYTF
>-|TRBJ2-7|-|TRBV5-1
TGCGCCAGCAGCTTGGGGGACTTACAAACGACCTACGAGCAGTACTTC
CASSLGDLQTTYEQYF
>-|TRBJ2-5|few|TRBV5-6
TGTGCCAGCAGCTTGGCGGGTGACCAAGAGACCCAGTACTTC
CASSLAGDQETQYF
>TRBD1|TRBJ2-1|-|TRBV12-3/TRBV12-4
TGTGCCAGCAGTTTCTCTGACAGGGGTGAGCAGTTCTTC
CASSFSDRGEQFF
>-|TRBJ2-3|few|TRBV7-2
TGTGCCAGCAGCCCAGAGCTAGCTACGCAGTATTTT
CASSPELATQYF
>-|TRBJ2-2|few|TRBV5-1
TGCGCCAGCAGCTCGGCTTTAAGGGGCGTCGACACCGGGGAGCTGTTTTTT
CASSSALRGVDTGELFF
>TRBD2|TRBJ2-2|few|TRBV7-2
TGTGCCAGCAGCTCACGCCCCACTAGCGGGACCGCCGGGGAGCTGTTTTTT
CASSSRPTSGTAGELFF
>TRBD1|TRBJ1-5|many|TRBV2
TGTGCCAGCAGTGGGACAGGGTCGGTGAATCAGCCCCAGCATTTT
CASSGTGSVNQPQHF
>TRBD1|TRBJ1-2|-|TRBV3-1
TGTGCCAGCAGCCAACCGGGACAGGGGGCTTGGTACACCTTC
CASSQPGQGAWYTF
>TRBD2|TRBJ2-7|-|TRBV28
TGTGCCAGCAGTTTTCAGCTGGGACTAGAGTTCGAACAGTACTTC
CASSFQLGLEFEQYF
>-|TRBJ1-6|few|TRBV7-2
TGTGCCAGCAGCCCCAGAGACAGCAATAATTCACCCCTCCACTTT
CASSPRDSNNSPLHF
>TRBD2|TRBJ2-7|many|TRBV29-1
TGCAGCGTTGAGGGGCTGGGTCTGGCGGGAGAGTCCGAGCAGTACTTC
CSVEGLGLAGESEQYF
>TRBD1|TRBJ1-2|many|TRBV15
TGTGCCACCAGCAGAGAAGACAGGGGGACCTATGGCTACACCTTC
CATSREDRGTYGYTF
>-|TRBJ2-1|many|TRBV20-1
TGCAGTGCTCCCGGGACGGCACCCTCCTACAATGAGCAGTTCTTC
CSAPGTAPSYNEQFF
>TRBD2|TRBJ2-5|-|TRBV5-1
TGCGCCAGCAAACACGGGACTAGCGGAGAGACCCAGTACTTC
CASKHGTSGETQYF
>-|TRBJ2-7|-|TRBV3-1
TGTGCCAGCAGCCGGGCGGCGGGGGCCTTATTAGGCGAGCAGTACTTC
CASSRAAGALLGEQYF
>TRBD2|TRBJ2-1|-|TRBV11-2
TGTGCCAGCAGCTTAGTAGGACTAGCGGGATTCTTAAGTTCCTACAATGAGCAGTTCTTC
CASSLVGLAGFLSSYNEQFF
>-|TRBJ2-1|few|TRBV20-1
TGCAGTGCGAAAGCGGGCGAGAGCTACAATGAGCAGTTCTTC
CSAKAGESYNEQFF
>TRBD2|TRBJ2-5|few|TRBV7-9
TGTGCCAGCAGCTTAGCTAGCGGGGGGAAAGAGACCCAGTACTTC
CASSLASGGKETQYF
>-|TRBJ2-1|few|TRBV20-1
TGCAGTGCTAGGATCCCTAGCCGACACAATGAGCAGTTCTTC
CSARIPSRHNEQFF
>TRBD1|TRBJ2-3|few|TRBV5-1
TGCGCCAGCAGCCCATCGGGACAGAGCACAGATACGCAGTATTTT
CASSPSGQSTDTQYF
>TRBD2|TRBJ2-5|few|TRBV12-3/TRBV12-4
TGTGCCAGCAGTTTGAGCGGGAGTGCAGAGACCCAGTACTTC
CASSLSGSAETQYF
>-|TRBJ2-5|few|TRBV15
TGTGCCACCAGCAGAGATCTTCCCAGGGCAGAGACCCAGTACTTC
CATSRDLPRAETQYF
>-|TRBJ2-7|-|TRBV7-2
TGTGCCAGCAGCGCCGGGACACTCTCCTACGAGCAGTACTTC
CASSAGTLSYEQYF
>TRBD1|TRBJ1-5|many|TRBV15
TGTGCCACCAGCAGAGATCCAGGGGGTAGCAATCAGCCCCAGCATTTT
CATSRDPGGSNQPQHF
>-|TRBJ2-3|-|TRBV12-3/TRBV12-4
TGTGCCAGCAGTCTCCGAGCCCTACGTTATTTT
CASSLRALRYF